This T cell receptor beta chain was profiled in a study of cytomegalovirus exposure and HLA in healthy donors. V gave up 1 base and J gave up 3 bases, with 22 bases separating them. This CDR3 has 19 residues. Germline V CDR1 and CDR2: MNHNS, SASEGT. Primers for the PCR totalled 60 Vbeta and 13 Jbeta. TCRdb's table, derived via immunoSEQ multiplex PCR, lists solely in-frame clones and lacks some. The sample shows under 250,000 clones, approximately 87% of them seen only once. This TCR derives from a human donor in good health. The sequencing input was PBMCs. This sequence joins TRBV6-1 and TRBJ2-4, with a possible D match to TRBD1 (6 bases). For the CDR3, the DNA is TGTGCCAGCAGTGAAGACAGTATACAGGGATTCTTTCTCAAAAACATTCAGTACTTC. It translates to CASSEDSIQGFFLKNIQYF.